Included here is one T cell receptor (beta chain) sequence, with context. The antigen remains unidentified. The data belong to a study of graft-versus-host responses after intestinal transplantation. Study-wide context: For around 3 years after anti-thymocyte globulin induction, all recipients took tacrolimus and steroids.

Overall study findings and caveats: Some GvH clones appeared in ileal mucosa or blood before recipient bone marrow. Graft-donor T cell macrochimerism in patients accompanied high graft-versus-host to host-versus-graft clonal ratios in allografts.

In germline, CDR1 is SEHNR, CDR2 FQNEAQ (reference sequence). CDR3 size: 17 residues. Trimming cost V 5 bases and J 0 bases, with 19 bases left between them. Generated by immunoSEQ multiplex PCR, the TCRdb table keeps only in-frame clones and is missing some. The profile shows 9,500 to 11,000 clones, 92% of them singletons. This clonotype was sampled from a human patient who received an intestinal transplant, so some T cells may come from the graft donor. The sample in question was PBMCs, obtained approximately 40 days after intestinal transplantation. The rearrangement uses TRBV7-9 and TRBJ1-1; D remains ambiguous. This CDR3 reads CASSPNVQRTMNTEAFF. Here the CDR3 DNA reads TGTGCCAGCAGCCCCAATGTTCAGCGAACCATGAACACTGAAGCTTTCTTT.